These T cell receptor beta chains were read from a single sample in a study of cytomegalovirus exposure and HLA in healthy donors. Sequencing used immunoSEQ multiplex PCR; TCRdb keeps in-frame clones, though not all of them. The sample has approximately 160,000 clones, 70% seen once. The sample consisted of PBMCs. These receptors came from a man aged 18 to 35 in good health and CMV-seropositive. Each CDR3 is given with its conserved first and last residue. The D gene is left open where the match is weak. A row's size may be missing; if present it is once, few, many or a size class.

V gene	clone size	J gene	D gene	CDR3 protein	CDR3 DNA
TRBV6-6	NA	TRBJ2-1	TRBD2	CASSSGLGGYNEQFF	TGTGCCAGCAGTTCGGGACTAGGGGGATACAATGAGCAGTTCTTC
TRBV11-3	NA	TRBJ2-2	TRBD2	CASSLRSGTSVTGELFF	TGTGCCAGCAGTCTCCGCTCAGGGACTAGCGTCACCGGGGAGCTGTTTTTC
TRBV28	NA	TRBJ2-1	TRBD1	CASSLGQGAVNEQFF	TGTGCCAGCAGTTTGGGACAGGGGGCCGTCAATGAGCAGTTCTTC
TRBV7-3	NA	TRBJ2-3	NA	CASSLSGTTSTDTQYF	TGTGCCAGCAGCTTAAGCGGAACCACCTCCACAGATACGCAGTATTTT
TRBV19	NA	TRBJ1-5	TRBD1	CATKDRGGQPQHF	TGTGCCACCAAGGACAGGGGTGGCCAGCCCCAGCATTTT
TRBV27	NA	TRBJ1-1	NA	CASSWGPGGTEAFF	TGTGCCAGCAGCTGGGGCCCTGGCGGCACTGAAGCTTTCTTT
TRBV6-5	NA	TRBJ1-2	TRBD1	CASSLSGQNNTF	TGTGCCAGCAGTTTATCGGGACAGAACAACACCTTC
TRBV20-1	NA	TRBJ1-1	NA	CRPREIEAFF	TGCAGGCCCCGGGAGATTGAAGCTTTCTTT
TRBV7-8	NA	TRBJ1-3	TRBD1	CASSSDRAAGNTIYF	TGTGCCAGCAGTTCAGACAGGGCTGCAGGAAACACCATATATTTT
TRBV7-9	NA	TRBJ2-1	TRBD2	CASSPALAGSREQFF	TGTGCCAGCTCCCCGGCCCTAGCGGGAAGTCGTGAGCAGTTCTTC
TRBV4-1	few	TRBJ2-2	NA	CASTSTGGNTGELFF	TGCGCCAGCACCTCTACTGGCGGGAACACCGGGGAGCTGTTTTTT
TRBV6-1	NA	TRBJ1-2	TRBD1	CASSEAGTGLYGYTF	TGTGCCAGCAGTGAAGCTGGGACAGGCCTGTATGGCTACACCTTC
TRBV28	NA	TRBJ1-1	NA	CASSLVGRGSTEAFF	TGTGCCAGCAGTTTAGTGGGCAGGGGTAGCACTGAAGCTTTCTTT
TRBV7-2	NA	TRBJ2-5	TRBD2	CASSGGRGVQETQYF	TGTGCCAGCAGCGGGGGACGGGGGGTACAAGAGACCCAGTACTTC
TRBV14	NA	TRBJ2-1	TRBD2	CASSEMGLAGGRARNEQFF	TGTGCCAGCAGCGAGATGGGACTAGCGGGAGGTAGGGCCCGAAATGAGCAGTTCTTC
TRBV6-1	NA	TRBJ1-5	TRBD1	CASRGQVAQPQHF	TGTGCCAGCAGGGGACAGGTGGCACAGCCCCAGCATTTT
TRBV11-3	NA	TRBJ2-2	TRBD1	CASRTGQIGTGELFF	TGTGCCAGCAGAACGGGACAGATCGGCACCGGGGAGCTGTTTTTT
TRBV29-1	NA	TRBJ1-1	TRBD1	CSVDLQGATEAFF	TGCAGCGTTGATCTGCAGGGGGCCACTGAAGCTTTCTTT
TRBV7-3	NA	TRBJ1-1	TRBD1	CASSLTGTGVNTEAFF	TGTGCCAGCAGCTTAACCGGGACAGGGGTGAACACTGAAGCTTTCTTT
TRBV30	NA	TRBJ2-5	TRBD1	CAWSRDRVQETQYF	TGTGCCTGGAGCCGGGACAGGGTTCAAGAGACCCAGTACTTC
TRBV27	NA	TRBJ1-6	TRBD1	CASSSQPGTGRDHSPLHF	TGTGCCAGCAGTTCACAGCCCGGGACAGGGAGGGATCATTCACCCCTCCACTTT
TRBV30	once	TRBJ2-1	NA	CAQTVNSYNEQFF	TGTGCGCAGACAGTTAACTCCTACAATGAGCAGTTCTTC
TRBV6-5	NA	TRBJ2-1	NA	CASSLQGEGEQFF	TGTGCCAGCAGTTTACAGGGGGAGGGTGAGCAGTTCTTC
TRBV27	once	TRBJ2-1	TRBD2	CASSLRGRVMFNEQFF	TGTGCCAGCAGTTTGAGAGGGAGGGTGATGTTCAATGAGCAGTTCTTC
TRBV4-1	few	TRBJ1-4	TRBD1	CASSPSGQGREKLFF	TGCGCCAGCAGCCCATCCGGACAGGGAAGAGAAAAACTGTTTTTT
TRBV5-4	NA	TRBJ2-3	TRBD2	CASSRPTSGGTDTQYF	TGTGCCAGCAGCCGCCCGACTAGCGGGGGCACAGATACGCAGTATTTT
TRBV19	NA	TRBJ1-1	NA	CASSISPGGLNTEAFF	TGTGCCAGTAGTATAAGTCCGGGGGGGCTGAACACTGAAGCTTTCTTT
TRBV12-2	NA	TRBJ1-2	NA	CASRLSRDSPPNYGYTF	TGTGCAAGTCGCCTATCACGGGACAGCCCTCCTAACTATGGCTACACCTTC
TRBV2	NA	TRBJ1-2	NA	CASSPLTHAGDGYTF	TGTGCCAGCAGTCCTCTCACACACGCGGGGGATGGCTACACCTTC
TRBV5-8	NA	TRBJ2-5	TRBD2	CASSLGLAGGLGETQYF	TGTGCCAGCAGCTTGGGACTAGCGGGAGGGCTCGGGGAGACCCAGTACTTC
TRBV19	NA	TRBJ2-2	NA	CASSPTRLNPGELFF	TGTGCCAGTAGTCCAACTAGACTGAATCCCGGGGAGCTGTTTTTT
TRBV4-2	NA	TRBJ2-3	NA	CASSQVAALGGTDTQYF	TGTGCCAGCAGCCAAGTTGCCGCACTAGGAGGCACAGATACGCAGTATTTT
TRBV4-2	few	TRBJ1-5	TRBD1	CASSSTGQSQPQHF	TGTGCCAGCAGCTCGACAGGGCAGAGTCAGCCCCAGCATTTT
TRBV5-1	NA	TRBJ1-1	TRBD1	CASSLPTGGGNTEAFF	TGCGCCAGCAGCCTTCCTACAGGGGGGGGGAACACTGAAGCTTTCTTT
TRBV7-9	few	TRBJ1-1	NA	CASSPVGESSEAFF	TGTGCCAGCAGCCCCGTCGGGGAGTCCTCTGAAGCTTTCTTT
TRBV5-1	NA	TRBJ2-5	TRBD2	CASSYGLAGGGETQYF	TGCGCCAGCAGCTATGGACTAGCGGGAGGCGGGGAGACCCAGTACTTC
TRBV7-8	NA	TRBJ2-2	NA	CASSLGGQGYTGELFF	TGTGCCAGCAGCTTAGGGGGGCAGGGCTACACCGGGGAGCTGTTTTTT
TRBV7-2	NA	TRBJ2-3	TRBD2	CASSLKAGAADTQYF	TGTGCCAGCAGCTTAAAGGCGGGAGCGGCAGATACGCAGTATTTT
TRBV28	many	TRBJ2-1	TRBD2	CASTGTSVSEQFF	TGTGCCAGTACCGGGACTAGCGTGAGTGAGCAGTTCTTC
TRBV6-5	NA	TRBJ2-1	NA	CASSYSIMAGYGEQFF	TGTGCCAGCAGTTACTCGATAATGGCGGGGTATGGAGAGCAGTTCTTC
TRBV6-6	NA	TRBJ2-2	NA	CASSYSGGANTGELFF	TGTGCCAGCAGTTACTCGGGCGGGGCGAACACCGGGGAGCTGTTTTTT
TRBV27	NA	TRBJ2-5	NA	CASSLVGGGETQYF	TGTGCCAGCAGTTTAGTGGGAGGGGGAGAGACCCAGTACTTC
TRBV23-1	NA	TRBJ1-2	NA	CARVNHSRMTYGYTF	TGCGCCAGAGTCAATCATAGTAGGATGACTTATGGCTACACCTTC
TRBV29-1	NA	TRBJ2-1	TRBD1	CSAHEGQIQFF	TGCAGCGCCCACGAGGGACAGATCCAGTTCTTC
TRBV6-1	NA	TRBJ2-1	NA	CASNDRLSSYNEQFF	TGTGCCAGCAATGACAGGTTGTCTTCCTACAATGAGCAGTTCTTC
TRBV7-8	NA	TRBJ2-3	TRBD2	CASSLRPAGPSTDTQYF	TGTGCCAGCAGCTTGCGCCCAGCGGGGCCCAGCACAGATACGCAGTATTTT
TRBV30	NA	TRBJ1-1	TRBD1	CACTGTDYTEAFF	TGTGCCTGCACCGGGACAGACTACACTGAAGCTTTCTTT
TRBV6-6	NA	TRBJ2-3	NA	CASSSRLDSDTQYF	TGTGCCAGCAGTTCGCGACTAGACTCAGATACGCAGTATTTT
TRBV30	NA	TRBJ2-2	NA	CAWSRGTANTGELFF	TGTGCCTGGAGTCGGGGGACAGCGAACACCGGGGAGCTGTTTTTT
TRBV5-3	NA	TRBJ2-3	TRBD2	CARSVRTSGGNYTDTQYF	TGTGCCAGAAGCGTCCGGACTAGCGGGGGGAACTACACAGATACGCAGTATTTT
TRBV5-4	NA	TRBJ2-6	TRBD2	CASSPGLAGAGANVLTF	TGTGCCAGCAGCCCGGGACTAGCGGGAGCTGGGGCCAACGTCCTGACTTTC
TRBV5-5	NA	TRBJ1-4	NA	CASSMRQLATNEKLFF	TGTGCCAGCAGCATGAGACAGCTTGCAACTAATGAAAAACTGTTTTTT
TRBV30	NA	TRBJ2-5	NA	CAWSWTPQETQYF	TGTGCCTGGAGTTGGACACCTCAAGAGACCCAGTACTTC
TRBV5-1	NA	TRBJ2-3	NA	CASSSSGPFTDTQYF	TGCGCCAGCAGCAGTAGCGGACCATTCACAGATACGCAGTATTTT